This T cell receptor (beta chain) was identified during a study of cytomegalovirus exposure and HLA in healthy donors. V gave up 6 bases and J gave up 5 bases, with 16 bases separating them. This CDR3 is built from 14 residues. The germline V gene encodes CDR1 KGHSH and CDR2 LQKENI. Use of 60 Vbeta and 13 Jbeta primers characterized the PCR. Assay used: immunoSEQ multiplex PCR; TCRdb lists only in-frame clones, some missing. The sample lists roughly 160,000 clones; 60% to 80% were seen once. While unrecorded immune exposures were likely, the donors were nominally healthy when sampled. This TCR derives from a man aged 25-40 years in good health and CMV-seropositive. The rearrangement uses TRBV18 and TRBJ2-5; tentatively, D is TRBD2 (6 bases). The sequenced sample consisted of PBMCs. CDR3 sequence reads: CASSALGDLETQYF. In nucleotides, the CDR3 is TGTGCCAGCTCGGCACTAGGGGACTTGGAGACCCAGTACTTC. The full variable domain, with the rest looked up from reference TRBV18 and TRBJ2-5, is NAGVMQNPRHLVRRRGQEARLRCSPMKGHSHVYWYRQLPEEGLKFMVYLQKENIIDESGMPKERFSAEFPKEGPSILRIQQVVRGDSAAYFCASSALGDLETQYFGPGTRLLVL.